This TCR beta chain is from a study of metastatic and nonmetastatic thyroid tumors (dated by TCRdb to 2018 to 2021). With respect to the entire study: Repertoires were compared across peripheral blood and tumor or nodule tissue samples from malignant and benign thyroid patients.

V and J are truncated by 1 base and 7 bases respectively, leaving an intervening sequence of 14 bases. Taken from cysteine to phenylalanine, the CDR3 has 14 residues. Only the CDR3 region is kept as DNA, spanning 42 bases read in frame from base 1. CDR1 and CDR2, looked up from the germline V gene, are LGHNT and FRNRAP. This clone was seen ten or more times. The antigen this receptor binds is unknown. No base quality information exists; no much larger clone differs at one position. On the study overall, not on this receptor specifically: TCR beta diversity was reported as significantly higher in malignant tumors than in benign nodules, in both blood and tumor samples.

Library generation was performed with PCR. Sequencing took place on an Illumina HiSeq 4000. The TCR beta-chain CDR3 region of each patient was profiled by high-throughput sequencing. On the authors' methods: A classifier to discriminate distant-metastatic papillary thyroid cancer patients was built from CDR3 differences across clinicopathological groups. The Shannon index was used to assess repertoire diversity, and the Morisita-Horn index was used to assess tumor-blood repertoire similarity. TCRdb redid the processing of the public reads, applying fastp at Q25 and MiXCR, and retained in-frame beta chains. The V and J calls and clone size come from TCRdb's table, not from the authors' own analysis. This sample holds about 24,000 clones; around 21% were observed only once. 10% to 15% of the sample rests with the top ten. None of the patients had been given any treatment before thyroid surgery. Patient clinical samples collected from about 2011 to 2019 were retrospectively analysed using T-cell receptor beta sequencing.

The clonotype was recovered from a male donor with papillary thyroid cancer or a benign thyroid nodule (not recorded which). Some clones in this sample may be carry-over from other donors' samples. The chain was built from TRBV12-5 and TRBJ2-7, with TRBD2 perhaps the D gene, on 5 matching bases. Sequencing was performed on blood. DNA sequence: TGTGCTAGTGGTTTGGCAGGACTGGGATTGGAGCAGTACTTC. Translated, it gives CASGLAGLGLEQYF.